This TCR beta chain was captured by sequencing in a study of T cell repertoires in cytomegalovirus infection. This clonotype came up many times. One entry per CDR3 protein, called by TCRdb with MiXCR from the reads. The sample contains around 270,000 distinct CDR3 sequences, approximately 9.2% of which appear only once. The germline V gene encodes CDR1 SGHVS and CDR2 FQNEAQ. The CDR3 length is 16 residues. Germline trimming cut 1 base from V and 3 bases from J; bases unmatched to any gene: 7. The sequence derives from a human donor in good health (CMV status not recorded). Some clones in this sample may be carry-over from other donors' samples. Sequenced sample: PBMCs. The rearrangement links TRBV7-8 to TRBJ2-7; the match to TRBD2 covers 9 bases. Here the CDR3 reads CASSLVSLAGIYEQYF. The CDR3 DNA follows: TGTGCCAGCAGCTTAGTATCCCTAGCGGGGATCTACGAGCAGTACTTC.